This T cell receptor (beta chain) came from a study of lymphopenia after photon versus proton radiotherapy. Study conclusions and caveats: Photon-treated patients lost naive T cells and TCR diversity; proton-treated stayed stable. Post-nadir TCR diversity decline inversely tracked overall survival among those who died. Authors raise, but do not show, better survival with proton therapy. Oligoclonal CD8+ Temra expansion after nadir drove photon patients' diversity drop.

Comment on this clone: Its antigen is as yet unknown.

Profiling relied on immunoSEQ multiplex PCR, and the TCRdb table lists in-frame clones only, not all of them. The sample has 25,000 to 35,000 clones; roughly nine tenths are singletons. The CDR3 is 14 residues long. The V gene's germline CDR1 is MNHEY and CDR2 SVGAGI. The V end was cut by 0 bases, the J end by 6 bases, with 9 bases between. This clonotype was sampled from a woman aged 70-85 years with pancreatic cancer. Some clones in this sample may be carry-over from other donors' samples. This chain links TRBV6-5 with TRBJ2-1; D may be TRBD2 (5 bases). The sequenced sample was peripheral blood, obtained from a patient treated with proton-based radiotherapy. This chain's CDR3 is CASSYSSGGNEQFF. CDR3 DNA: TGTGCCAGCAGTTACTCGAGCGGCGGCAATGAGCAGTTCTTC.